This T cell receptor (beta chain) was identified during a study of blood T cell repertoires in COVID-19 (dated by TCRdb to the early 2020s). About the full investigation: Samples from collaborators originated in the United States, Italy and Spain and spanned both the acute and convalescent phases of COVID-19. The repertoires were made available in a free public database intended to serve as a resource for research on the immune response to SARS-CoV-2. The samples were drawn from the first 160 participants of the ongoing ImmuneRACE study and from roughly 1,300 subjects provided by 6 global collaborators. The material from the prospective study consisted of cDNA or gDNA derived from T cells, B-cell-depleted T cells, or PBMCs. The sample metadata nearly always contained a de-identified subject ID, COVID-19 status, age in years and sex. The dataset comprised deeply sampled blood TCRbeta repertoires from subjects exposed to, actively infected with, or recovered from COVID-19. HLA class I and class II types, where available, came from metadata supplied by the sample provider rather than from assay-based typing. What the study reported, not specific to this receptor: How much clinical and demographic metadata was included differed by source and by participant, and the metadata was provided uncurated.

According to the germline V gene, CDR1 reads SQVTM and CDR2 reads ANQGSEA. The CDR3 goes from the cysteine to the phenylalanine over 15 residues. Only the CDR3 part of the read is kept: 45 bases, read in frame from the first base. V and J are trimmed by 0 bases and 5 bases, and the gene matches miss 7 bases of the junction. On this clone: Its binding antigen is unknown. Base qualities are not recorded, but no much larger clone differs from it by a single base.

The collaborating institutions used their own protocols to collect whole blood in K2EDTA tubes. For TCRbeta analysis, collaborators shipped samples in one of three forms: frozen whole blood, isolated PBMCs, or DNA extracted from either of those sample types. TCRbeta CDR3 regions were amplified from genomic DNA by means of the immunoSEQ Assay, a bias-controlled multiplex PCR. Processing in the source paper ran as follows. The number of nucleated cells in each sample was estimated from the amplification of reference gene primers within the assay. To quantify the absolute abundance of each unique TCRbeta CDR3 rearrangement, sequence reads were collapsed and filtered. For each sample, productive Simpson clonality was calculated by taking the square root of Simpson's diversity index across productive rearrangements. TCRdb holds this immuneACCESS table with in-frame rearrangements only. Some clones are missing; in checked studies, unresolved V genes explain under half, and the rest has no known cause. That table furnishes V, J and clone size, whereas the DNA furnished D and trimming. The sample profile shows roughly 70,000 clones; around 89% of them were found once. The leading ten clones occupy around 6.7% of the sample.

Recombination linked TRBV29-1 to TRBJ1-2; 9 middle bases align to TRBD1. The sequenced sample consisted of peripheral blood. This TCR derives from a woman older than 75 with active COVID-19. The DNA reads TGCAGCGTTGAAGATCGACAGGGGGTGGGTTATGGCTACACCTTC. It codes for CSVEDRQGVGYGYTF.